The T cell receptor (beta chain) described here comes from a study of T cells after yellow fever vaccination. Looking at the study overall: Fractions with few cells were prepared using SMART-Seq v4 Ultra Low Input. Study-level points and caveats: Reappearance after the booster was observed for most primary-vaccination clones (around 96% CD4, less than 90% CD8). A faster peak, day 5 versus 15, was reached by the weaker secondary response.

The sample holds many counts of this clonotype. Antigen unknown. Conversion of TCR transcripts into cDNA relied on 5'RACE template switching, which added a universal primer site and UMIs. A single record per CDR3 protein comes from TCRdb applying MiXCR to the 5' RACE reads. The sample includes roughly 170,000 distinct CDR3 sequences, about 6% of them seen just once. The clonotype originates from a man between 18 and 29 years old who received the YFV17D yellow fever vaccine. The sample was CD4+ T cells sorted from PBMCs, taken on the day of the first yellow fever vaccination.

CDR3 DNA sequence: TGTGCCAGCAGTTTAGCCCAGGGGGGTGGCTACACCTTC. It encodes CASSLAQGGGYTF. The rearrangement links TRBV12-3 or TRBV12-4 to TRBJ1-2; 7 nucleotides line up with TRBD1. With 0 bases clipped from V and 7 bases from J, the junction kept 2 bases outside the gene matches. The CDR3 has 13 residues.